These 10 T cell receptor beta chains originate from one sample sequenced in a study of CD8 T cells in ankylosing spondylitis (dated by TCRdb to 2016 to 2017). Library creation used 5' RACE. The sequencing machine was an Illumina HiSeq 2500. TCRdb handled the public reads itself, with Q25 trimming in fastp and clone calling in MiXCR, and kept productive beta chains. Rows matching on CDR3 protein sequence are summarized as one entry with the most common DNA and genes. A total of over 110,000 distinct CDR3 sequences appear in this sample, 7% to 9% of them only once. The leading ten clones occupy about 7.1% of the sample. Sequencing input: synovial fluid, either unsorted or a sorted T cell fraction (not recorded which). The receptors here all came from a male donor with ankylosing spondylitis.

This clonotype was seen a few times. Given the absence of the conserved phenylalanine or tryptophan at the CDR3 end, a read error is likely. Because the CDR3's place on the DNA is in doubt, the DNA is left out and the CDR3 is given as listed by TCRdb. J is TRBJ1-1 and V is TRBV4-1; the table's D call, TRBD1, was not checked against the DNA. Germline V gives CDR1 MGHRA, CDR2 YSYEKL. The CDR3 length equals 13 residues, ends included. This CDR3 is CASSHLGQGTTYL.

This clonotype has a handful of counts. The J gene is TRBJ1-1, the V gene TRBV12-3 or TRBV12-4; weak D call: TRBD1 (6 bases). CDR3 size: 14 residues. Trimming removed 7 bases from V and 0 bases from J, with 12 bases in between. The CDR3 DNA sequence: TGTGCCAGCAAAGGACAGAGTTTGAACACTGAAGCTTTCTTT. Its protein product is CASKGQSLNTEAFF.

This clonotype was recorded many times. The CDR3, as DNA: TGCAGTGCTAGTGGTCCGGCAAGCTCGAACAATGAGCAGTTCTTC. The encoded protein is CSASGPASSNNEQFF. J is TRBJ2-1 and V is TRBV20-1; no reliable D call. There are 15 residues in the CDR3. From germline, CDR1 is DFQATT and CDR2 SNEGSKA (reference sequence). V was clipped by 3 bases and J by 5 bases, with 17 bases between them.

A few counts support this clonotype. The chain is built from TRBV7-2 and TRBJ2-1; D tentatively fits TRBD1 or TRBD2 (5 bases each). Germline assignment: CDR1 SGHTA and CDR2 FQGNSA. The CDR3 spans 15 residues. The ends were cut back, 2 bases at V and 0 bases at J, with 8 bases in the middle. CDR3 residues: CASSLSGGSYNEQFF. For the CDR3, the DNA is TGTGCCAGCAGCTTATCTGGGGGCTCCTACAATGAGCAGTTCTTC.

This clonotype appeared a few times. The chain uses TRBV7-9 and TRBJ1-2; 7 bases are shared with TRBD1. The CDR3 covers 14 residues. Looked up from germline, CDR1 is SEHNR and CDR2 is FQNEAQ (reference sequence). J lost 5 bases, V lost 3 bases, and 6 bases had no gene match. The CDR3 DNA is TGTGCCAGCAGCTTGGGACAGAACCTATATGGCTACACCTTC. Its translation is CASSLGQNLYGYTF.

This clonotype has ten or more counts. V gene TRBV7-8 combines with J gene TRBJ2-3, with D uncertain. V shed 5 bases and J shed 1 base, with 13 bases lying between them. Germline CDR1 and CDR2: SGHVS and FQNEAQ. The CDR3 extends over 15 amino acids. CDR3 sequence (DNA): TGTGCCAGCAGCAACGAGGCGGATCGCACAGATACGCAGTATTTT. Residues: CASSNEADRTDTQYF.

This clonotype was detected ten times or more. The chain carries TRBV20-1 and TRBJ1-2; D gene uncertain. Trimming cost V 2 bases and J 5 bases, with 18 bases left between them. CDR1 is DFQATT and CDR2 is SNEGSKA in the germline V gene (reference sequence). The CDR3 consists of 15 residues. The CDR3 spells CSARQIRPSPYGYTF. CDR3 DNA: TGCAGTGCTAGACAAATCAGACCTAGCCCATATGGCTACACCTTC.

The rearrangement uses TRBV24-1 and TRBJ1-1, with D possibly being TRBD1 (5 bases). The germline gives CDR1 KGHDR, CDR2 SFDVKD. V was trimmed by 2 bases and J by 11 bases, leaving 14 bases between them. The CDR3 is made up of 13 amino acids. CDR3 region: CATSDWAEGLAFF. CDR3 in DNA: TGTGCCACCAGTGATTGGGCGGAGGGGCTGGCTTTCTTT.

The chain joins TRBV15 to TRBJ2-5; 7 nucleotides match TRBD2. V lost 3 bases and J lost 4; bases outside the gene matches: 14. CDR3 length: 17 residues. In germline, CDR1 is LNHNV, CDR2 YYDKDF (reference sequence). The CDR3: CATSSAGGRGEVETQYF. The CDR3, as DNA: TGTGCCACCAGCAGTGCTGGCGGGAGAGGGGAGGTAGAGACCCAGTACTTC.

CDR3 sequence: CASTTLGGQPQHF. The CDR3 DNA reads TGTGCCAGCACCACGCTGGGGGGTCAGCCCCAGCATTTT. The V call is TRBV7-2, the J call TRBJ1-5; D is perhaps TRBD1 (5 bases). V lost 7 bases and J lost 6, with 13 bases in between. Germline CDR1 reads SGHTA; CDR2 reads FQGNSA. The CDR3 extends over 13 amino acids.